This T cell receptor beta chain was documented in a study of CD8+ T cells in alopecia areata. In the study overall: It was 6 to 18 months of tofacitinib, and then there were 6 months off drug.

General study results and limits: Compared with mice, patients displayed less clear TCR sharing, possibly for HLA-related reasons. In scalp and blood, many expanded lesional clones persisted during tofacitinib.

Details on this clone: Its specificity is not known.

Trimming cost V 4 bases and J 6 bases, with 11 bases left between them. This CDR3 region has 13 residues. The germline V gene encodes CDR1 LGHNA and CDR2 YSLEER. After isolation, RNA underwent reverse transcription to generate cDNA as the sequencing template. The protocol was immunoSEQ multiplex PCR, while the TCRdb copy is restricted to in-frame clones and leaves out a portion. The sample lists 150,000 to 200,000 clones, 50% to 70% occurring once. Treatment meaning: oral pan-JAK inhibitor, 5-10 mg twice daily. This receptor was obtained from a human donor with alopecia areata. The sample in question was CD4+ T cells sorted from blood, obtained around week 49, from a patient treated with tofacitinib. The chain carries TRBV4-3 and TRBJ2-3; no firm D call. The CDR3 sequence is CASSPSPRDTQYF. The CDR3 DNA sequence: TGCGCCAGCAGCCCTTCCCCCCGGGATACGCAGTATTTT.